This record covers a single T cell receptor (beta chain). No antigen is known for it. The data stem from a study of T cell responses to AZD1222 COVID-19 vaccine. TCRdb's table, derived via immunoSEQ multiplex PCR, lists solely in-frame clones and lacks some. Of around 99,000 clones detected, approximately 92% appear once; the ten largest clones hold about 13%. General study findings and limits: As reported, nearly half of all spike-specific TCRs target variant regions that are unmutated. Females outnumbered males among donors, who were mostly white British; clonal diversity was possibly underestimated. The study found vaccine-associated CD4 TCRs spanning spike, dominant at 160-218 and 743-854. Vaccination with two AZD1222 doses was followed by a rise in Spike-specific TCR breadth and depth.

The V and J ends lost 0 bases and 7 bases respectively, with 10 bases between them. The CDR3 has 13 residues. Germline V gene sequence: CDR1 SGHRS, CDR2 YFSETQ. The sequencing used peripheral blood, collected on day 0 of AZD1222 vaccination. The V and J genes are TRBV5-1 and TRBJ1-2, with unresolved D. This TCR came from an adult in good health. The CDR3 spells CASSLAGMGGYTF. The CDR3 DNA reads as TGCGCCAGCAGCTTGGCGGGGATGGGTGGCTACACCTTC.